Listed below are T cell receptor beta chains from one sample, sequenced in a study of CD8 T cells in ankylosing spondylitis. Each CDR3 protein is one row after TCRdb ran MiXCR on the 5' RACE reads. Among about 140,000 distinct CDR3 sequences listed, under 35% were seen once. What was sequenced was synovial fluid, either unsorted or a sorted T cell fraction (not recorded which). The receptors derive from a male donor with ankylosing spondylitis. CDR3s include the opening cysteine and the closing phenylalanine or tryptophan. The order of the fields is D gene, clone size, J gene, V gene, CDR3 DNA, CDR3 protein. The D gene is left open where the match is weak. The size field is filled for only some rows; it gives once, few, many or a size class.

NA,NA,TRBJ2-3,TRBV6-1,TGTGCCAGCACCCTACGGAGGGGTACAGATACGCAGTATTTT,CASTLRRGTDTQYF
NA,NA,TRBJ1-2,TRBV12-3/TRBV12-4,TGTGCCAGCAGTTTATACACAGGGCTCTATGGCTACACCTTC,CASSLYTGLYGYTF
NA,NA,TRBJ2-1,TRBV4-1,TGCGCCAGCAGCCCCATTGGGGCCAATGAGCAGTTCTTC,CASSPIGANEQFF
NA,few,TRBJ2-2,TRBV24-1,TGTGCCACCAGTGATAGACGGGGCCGACAGACCACCGGGGAGCTGTTTTTT,CATSDRRGRQTTGELFF
TRBD1,NA,TRBJ1-1,TRBV29-1,TGCAGCGTCTCCGGCCAGGGGGCGACTTTCTTT,CSVSGQGATFF
TRBD1,NA,TRBJ2-1,TRBV5-1,TGCGCCAGCAGCGCTGACAGGGGAAGCTCCTACAATGAGCAGTTCTTC,CASSADRGSSYNEQFF
NA,NA,TRBJ1-5,TRBV5-5,TGTGCCAGCAGCCAGGGGACAAGTAGCAATCAGCCCCAGCATTTT,CASSQGTSSNQPQHF
TRBD2,NA,TRBJ2-5,TRBV5-1,TGCGCCAGCAGCTTGGATATTAGCGGGGGACAAGAGACCCAGTACTTC,CASSLDISGGQETQYF
TRBD1,once,TRBJ1-3,TRBV5-5,TGTGCCAGCAGCCCTCGACAGGGATCCGGAAACACCATATATTTT,CASSPRQGSGNTIYF
NA,few,TRBJ1-5,TRBV7-2,TGTGCCAGCAGCTTCGGACAGAACGCCCAGCCCCAGCATTTT,CASSFGQNAQPQHF
NA,NA,TRBJ1-5,TRBV4-1,TGCGCCAGCAGCCAGTCTTCGGGGGGGCTAAGTCAGCCCCAGCATTTT,CASSQSSGGLSQPQHF
TRBD1,few,TRBJ2-5,TRBV4-2,TGTGCCAGCAGCCAAGATCCCACAGGGGGACAGACCCAGTACTTC,CASSQDPTGGQTQYF
NA,few,TRBJ2-5,TRBV12-3/TRBV12-4,TGTGCCAGCAGTTGGGTAGCTTGGGAGACCCAGTACTTC,CASSWVAWETQYF
TRBD1,NA,TRBJ2-1,TRBV5-1,TGCGCCAGCAGCACTGACAGGGGGCGGGTGAATGAGCAGTTCTTC,CASSTDRGRVNEQFF
NA,NA,TRBJ2-3,TRBV6-2/TRBV6-3,TGTGCCAGCAGTTACTCAGAAGATACGCAGTATTTT,CASSYSEDTQYF